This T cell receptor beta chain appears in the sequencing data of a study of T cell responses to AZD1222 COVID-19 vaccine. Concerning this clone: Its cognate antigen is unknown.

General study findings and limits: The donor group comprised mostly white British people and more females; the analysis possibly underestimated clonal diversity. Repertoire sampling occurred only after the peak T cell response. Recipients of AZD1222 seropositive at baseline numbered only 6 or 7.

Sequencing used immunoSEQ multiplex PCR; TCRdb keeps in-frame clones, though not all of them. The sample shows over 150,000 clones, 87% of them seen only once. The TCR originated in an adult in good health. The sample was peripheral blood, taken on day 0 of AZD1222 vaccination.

The DNA for the CDR3 is TGTGCCAGCAGCTTAGTGGGGGGAAAACTGTTTTTT. Translating it yields CASSLVGGKLFF. V is TRBV13 and J is TRBJ1-4, with a weak D call TRBD1 (5 bases). From germline, CDR1 is PRHDT and CDR2 FYEKMQ (reference sequence). V dropped 1 base and J dropped 10 bases, with 7 bases sitting between them. The CDR3 consists of 12 residues.